One and the same sample provided the 20 T cell receptor beta chains below, sequenced in a study of cytomegalovirus exposure and HLA in healthy donors. The PCR contained 60 Vbeta and 13 Jbeta primers. Assay used: immunoSEQ multiplex PCR; TCRdb lists only in-frame clones, some missing. The sample holds approximately 80,000 clones. The sample comprised PBMCs. These receptors were obtained from a woman aged 25 to 45 in good health and CMV-seronegative.

V and J are TRBV6-5 and TRBJ2-7; 8 positions match TRBD2. CDR3 length: 15 amino acids. The V and J ends lost 5 bases and 3 bases, in that order; junction bases with no gene match: 9. Germline V lookup: CDR1 MNHEY, CDR2 SVGAGI. This chain's CDR3 is CASSPRAGGLYEQYF. The CDR3 DNA is TGTGCCAGCAGTCCCCGCGCGGGGGGCCTCTACGAGCAGTACTTC.

The chain joins TRBV15 to TRBJ1-2; the D gene is possibly TRBD1 (5 bases). The V gene's germline CDR1 is LNHNV and CDR2 YYDKDF (reference sequence). The CDR3 extends over 16 amino acids. Trimming pared 0 bases from V and 6 bases from J, leaving 17 bases between. The CDR3: CATSREAPGKKDGYTF. The CDR3 nucleotides read TGTGCCACCAGCAGAGAGGCACCAGGGAAGAAGGATGGCTACACCTTC.

The rearrangement joins TRBV2 to TRBJ2-3, with 9 bases aligning to TRBD1. The CDR3 spans 15 residues. Germline CDR1 and CDR2: SNHLY and FYNNEI. The V segment lost 6 bases and the J segment 0 bases; nucleotides outside the gene matches: 4. The CDR3 loop is CASSLQGASTDTQYF. DNA of the CDR3: TGTGCCAGCAGCTTACAGGGGGCTAGCACAGATACGCAGTATTTT.

CDR3: CASSFGTAISEQYF. The CDR3 DNA is TGTGCCAGTAGCTTTGGGACAGCCATTTCCGAGCAGTACTTC. The J gene is TRBJ2-7, the V gene TRBV19; 7 bases align to TRBD1. The CDR3 covers 14 residues. CDR1 and CDR2 from the germline V gene are LNHDA and SQIVND (reference sequence). V lost 6 bases to trimming and J lost 6 bases; unmatched junction nucleotides: 11.

The V call is TRBV5-6, the J call TRBJ1-1; D uncertain. This CDR3 region has 17 residues. V lost 0 bases and J lost 4, with 19 bases in between. Per the germline V gene, CDR1 is SGHDT and CDR2 is YYEEEE. CDR3 DNA sequence: TGTGCCAGCAGCTTGGGACCTTCTTCCGGGGTGAGCACTGAAGCTTTCTTT. Translating it yields CASSLGPSSGVSTEAFF.

The chain links TRBV29-1 to TRBJ2-3; TRBD2 is a possible D gene (6 bases). The CDR3 extends over 14 amino acids. With 4 bases removed from V and 0 bases from J, the gap between germline ends came to 11 bases. Per the germline V gene, CDR1 is SQVTM and CDR2 is ANQGSEA. The CDR3 here is CSVALAVSTDTQYF. CDR3 bases: TGCAGCGTTGCCTTAGCGGTGAGCACAGATACGCAGTATTTT.

The chain has TRBV5-1 and TRBJ2-3; D might be TRBD1 (5 bases). The CDR3 covers 17 residues. The V and J ends lost 0 bases and 1 base respectively, with 15 bases between them. In germline, CDR1 is SGHRS, CDR2 YFSETQ. The CDR3 protein is CASSLGQGGIGTDTQYF. The DNA for the CDR3 is TGCGCCAGCAGCTTGGGCCAGGGCGGAATAGGCACAGATACGCAGTATTTT.

The chain couples TRBV5-1 to TRBJ1-2, with D possibly being TRBD1 (5 bases). The germline gives CDR1 SGHRS, CDR2 YFSETQ. V lost 4 bases, J lost 6 bases, and 10 bases lay in between. This CDR3 has 12 amino acids. The CDR3 spells CASSPGGNGYTF. In nucleotides, the CDR3 is TGCGCCAGCAGCCCGGGGGGAAATGGCTACACCTTC.

V usage is TRBV30 and J usage is TRBJ1-2, with no clear D. V lost 0 bases and J 5 bases, leaving 10 bases between the germline ends. The germline V gene encodes CDR1 GTSNPN and CDR2 SVGIG (reference sequence). The CDR3 covers 13 residues. CDR3: CAWSVEPEYGYTF. In nucleotides, the CDR3 is TGTGCCTGGAGTGTAGAGCCCGAATATGGCTACACCTTC.

The rearrangement links TRBV5-6 to TRBJ2-5; no firm D call. This CDR3 contains 15 residues. Germline V lookup: CDR1 SGHDT, CDR2 YYEEEE. Trimming pared 2 bases from V and 5 bases from J, leaving 16 bases between. DNA for the CDR3: TGTGCCAGCAGCTTTTGGGCGTCCTTAAGGGAGACCCAGTACTTC. Amino acid sequence: CASSFWASLRETQYF.

The chain recombines TRBV5-6 with TRBJ2-1, with 11 bases matching TRBD2. Germline V CDR1 and CDR2: SGHDT, YYEEEE. Trimming at V came to 2 bases and at J to 5 bases, leaving 6 bases not matched to a gene. The CDR3 sequence is 16 residues long. The CDR3: CASSFFTSGGHNEQFF. CDR3 sequence (DNA): TGTGCCAGCAGCTTCTTTACTAGCGGGGGTCACAATGAGCAGTTCTTC.

The gene calls are TRBV5-1 and TRBJ2-5; 9 bases line up with TRBD2. The length of the CDR3 is 16 residues. V lost 0 bases and J lost 9; bases outside the gene matches: 12. Germline V gives CDR1 SGHRS, CDR2 YFSETQ. The CDR3 protein is CASSLETRGGRRPQYF. As DNA, the CDR3 is TGCGCCAGCAGCTTGGAAACGCGGGGGGGAAGGAGGCCCCAGTACTTC.

The V call is TRBV5-1, the J call TRBJ2-5, with 7 bases identical to TRBD2. This CDR3 has 16 residues. Germline CDR1 is SGHRS and CDR2 is YFSETQ. V lost 0 bases to trimming and J lost 0 bases; unmatched junction nucleotides: 5. The CDR3: CASSLAPREHQETQYF. The CDR3 region has the DNA TGCGCCAGCAGCTTGGCCCCGCGGGAGCACCAAGAGACCCAGTACTTC. Based on the CDR3 plus reference TRBV5-1 and TRBJ2-5, the full variable domain is KAGVTQTPRYLIKTRGQQVTLSCSPISGHRSVSWYQQTPGQGLQFLFEYFSETQRNKGNFPGRFSGRQFSNSRSEMNVSTLELGDSALYLCASSLAPREHQETQYFGPGTRLLVL.

The chain carries TRBV5-1 and TRBJ1-5; 7 bases align to TRBD1. The CDR3 is 15 residues long. V trimming: 3 bases; J trimming: 2 bases; junction bases outside the gene matches: 5. Germline V gives CDR1 SGHRS, CDR2 YFSETQ. The CDR3 DNA follows: TGCGCCAGCAGCTCCAGACAGGGACGCAATCAGCCCCAGCATTTT. Translated, it gives CASSSRQGRNQPQHF.

The chain combines TRBV18 with TRBJ2-1, with a tentative D call TRBD1 (5 bases). V was pared by 2 bases and J by 7 bases, with 21 bases between. The V gene's germline CDR1 is KGHSH and CDR2 LQKENI. CDR3 length: 17 amino acids. The CDR3 loop reads CASSPGQGWIPLNEQFF. The DNA for the CDR3 is TGTGCCAGCTCACCAGGGCAGGGATGGATCCCACTGAATGAGCAGTTCTTC.

This chain joins TRBV5-1 and TRBJ2-3; 9 bases are shared with TRBD2. CDR3 length: 16 residues. Trimming removed 0 bases from V and 3 bases from J; junction bases left unmatched: 5. Germline values: CDR1 SGHRS, CDR2 YFSETQ. The CDR3 DNA is TGCGCCAGCAGCTTGGGAGCGCTAGCGGGAACAGATACGCAGTATTTT. It yields the protein CASSLGALAGTDTQYF.

The rearrangement joins TRBV5-1 to TRBJ2-3, with D possibly TRBD1 on 5 matching bases. V lost 4 bases and J lost 2, with 14 bases in between. The germline CDR1 and CDR2 sequences are SGHRS and YFSETQ. The CDR3 runs 15 residues. The CDR3: CASSPRQGTTDTQYF. In nucleotides, the CDR3 is TGCGCCAGCAGCCCGCGGCAGGGAACCACAGATACGCAGTATTTT.

The chain recombines TRBV10-2 with TRBJ1-2; D not certain. Germline V lookup: CDR1 WSHSY, CDR2 SAAADI. Trimming removed 8 bases at V and 6 bases at J, with 16 bases between. CDR3 length: 13 amino acids. CDR3 residues: CASSQPGLDGYTF. DNA of the CDR3: TGCGCCAGCTCCCAGCCGGGTCTAGATGGCTACACCTTC.

DNA for the CDR3: TGTGCCAGCAGCGCCCGGGACAGGGCTAATGAAAAACTGTTTTTT. Amino acids: CASSARDRANEKLFF. The chain employs TRBV5-8 and TRBJ1-4; 9 bases agree with TRBD1. The V and J ends lost 4 bases and 3 bases, in that order; junction bases with no gene match: 4. The CDR3 is 15 residues long. CDR1 is SGHTS, CDR2 YDEGEE, per germline.

The chain couples TRBV7-8 to TRBJ2-7; D gene unclear. The CDR3 extends over 15 amino acids. Trimming removed 4 bases from V and 7 bases from J, with 20 bases in between. From germline, CDR1 is SGHVS and CDR2 FQNEAQ. CDR3 sequence reads: CASSSNLRSLEEQYF. CDR3 coding DNA: TGTGCCAGCAGCTCGAACCTTAGATCCCTAGAGGAGCAGTACTTC. The full variable domain, its missing parts supplied by reference TRBV7-8 and TRBJ2-7, is GAGVSQSPRYKVAKRGQDVALRCDPISGHVSLFWYQQALGQGPEFLTYFQNEAQLDKSGLPSDRFFAERPEGSVSTLKIQRTQQEDSAVYLCASSSNLRSLEEQYFGPGTRLTVT.